This is a list of T cell receptor beta chains from one sample in a study of CD8 T cells in Susac syndrome. TCRdb reprocessed the immunoSEQ multiplex PCR reads via MiXCR and lists one record per CDR3 protein. Altogether roughly 140,000 distinct CDR3 sequences are present, 95% being singletons, with the ten largest covering 0.16%. Sequencing used CD4+ T cells from PBMCs. The receptors originated from a human donor with Susac syndrome. The CDR3 runs from the conserved cysteine through the conserved F or W. D genes are given only for firm matches. Where a row states a size, it is once, few, many or the class of an expanded clone; other rows omit it.

cdr3_aa	cdr3_nt	d_call	clone_size	v_call	j_call
CAASPDNEQFF	TGCGCCGCTAGTCCGGACAATGAGCAGTTCTTC	NA	NA	TRBV10-2	TRBJ2-1
CSAHGDQALQETQYF	TGCAGTGCTCACGGCGATCAGGCGTTGCAAGAGACCCAGTACTTC	NA	NA	TRBV20-1	TRBJ2-5
CASSFKFYEQYF	TGTGCCAGCAGTTTTAAGTTTTACGAGCAGTACTTC	NA	NA	TRBV28	TRBJ2-7
CASSPSGGDNQPQHF	TGCGCCAGCAGTCCTTCGGGTGGTGACAATCAGCCCCAGCATTTT	NA	NA	TRBV23-1	TRBJ1-5
CASSLQGANTGELFF	TGTGCCAGCTCCCTACAGGGGGCGAACACCGGGGAGCTGTTTTTT	TRBD1	NA	TRBV7-3	TRBJ2-2
CASSQDVAPGNF	NA	NA	NA	TRBV3-1	TRBJ2-4
CASSLDGTEAFF	TGTGCCAGCAGCTTAGACGGCACTGAAGCTTTCTTT	NA	NA	TRBV11-2	TRBJ1-1
CSVEASLGGYTF	TGCAGCGTTGAAGCCAGTCTCGGGGGCTACACCTTC	NA	NA	TRBV29-1	TRBJ1-2
CSARGPGRTYNEQFF	TGCAGTGCTAGAGGGCCGGGGAGAACCTACAATGAGCAGTTCTTC	NA	once	TRBV20-1	TRBJ2-1
CSATWGNTIYF	TGCAGCGCTACCTGGGGAAACACCATATATTTT	NA	NA	TRBV29-1	TRBJ1-3
CSAREAVEAFF	TGCAGTGCTAGAGAGGCAGTTGAAGCTTTCTTT	NA	NA	TRBV20-1	TRBJ1-1
CASSAWEETQYF	TGTGCCAGCAGCGCCTGGGAAGAGACCCAGTACTTC	NA	NA	TRBV9	TRBJ2-5
CASSPEAGELFF	TGTGCCAGCAGTCCTGAGGCCGGGGAGCTGTTTTTT	NA	NA	TRBV12-3/TRBV12-4	TRBJ2-2
CSVGGGAGTDTQYF	TGCAGCGTTGGCGGGGGGGCGGGCACAGATACGCAGTATTTT	TRBD2	once	TRBV29-1	TRBJ2-3
CASSHLRTSGGETQYF	TGTGCCAGCAGCCACCTTCGGACTAGCGGGGGAGAGACCCAGTACTTC	TRBD2	once	TRBV14	TRBJ2-5
CASSLGLSPLHF	TGTGCCAGCAGCTTAGGCCTCTCACCCCTCCACTTT	NA	NA	TRBV7-2	TRBJ1-6
CASSLKSSPNEQFF	TGCGCCAGCAGCTTAAAATCTAGCCCCAATGAGCAGTTCTTC	NA	NA	TRBV5-1	TRBJ2-1
CASSAGGTVQETQYF	TGTGCCAGCAGCGCGGGCGGGACAGTCCAAGAGACCCAGTACTTC	NA	NA	TRBV5-5	TRBJ2-5